Detailed here is one TCR beta chain. The clone's antigen remains unknown. No much larger clonotype is one base removed from it; base qualities were not supplied. This entry is derived from a study of long-term antiretroviral therapy in people with HIV (dated by TCRdb to 2022 to 2024). Describing the broader study: Collection of the earliest samples took place about a decade ahead of the 2015 WHO recommendation for immediate ART, at a time when ART was typically delayed until CD4 counts fell. Whether ART initiation and durable HIV suppression were associated with changes in peripheral blood TRB repertoire composition and diversity was tested in a retrospective serial study. A total of roughly 200 cryopreserved PBMC samples were contributed to the cohort by 30 adults with confirmed HIV infection, with samples collected serially over a mean of around 6 years (range 1-12). Of the approximately 28 participants with HIV, approximately twelve were female. Test extractions of a monoclonal T-cell line alongside a few dozen polyclonal samples showed no cross-contamination during QIAcube processing.

Broader findings and caveats from the paper: Since PBMC availability was limited, sequencing covered only the TCR beta chain, with no alpha chain pairing. CDR3 length ranges in HIV repertoires were narrower than in controls, and network structure suggested an antigen-experienced repertoire with only a slight naive shift after ART. Inferences about post-ART repertoire changes were limited because no data were available on ART adherence, viral resistance or therapy changes. Starting ART was linked to a significant rise in TRB diversity, yet even after long-term ART the diversity remained significantly lower than in transplant donor controls. Unsorted PBMC were profiled instead of sorted CD4+ and CD8+ T cells because pre-ART samples had limited cell numbers. The repertoire was dominated across all time points by expanded TRB clones identified before ART initiation, although this dominance was seen to fluctuate and to decrease in many PLHIV after ART. The samples were dated from the mid-2000s to the late 2010s, and the ART regimens that were used may be less effective than current ART regimens.

Sequencing of the TRB variable region was done with the immunoSEQ hsTCRB v3.0 assay at survey level resolution. The targeted TRB sequencing depth was about 40,000-50,000 T-cell genomes per sample. Pooled TRB libraries were sequenced on an Illumina MiSeq with a v3 150-cycle kit. The authors' pipeline ran thus. Repertoire analysis was performed in R inside a reproducible Nextflow workflow that covered QC, data transformation and analysis. LymphoSeq2, an R package for exploring AIRR-Seq data, was used to implement custom analyses. A handful of samples that yielded fewer than 5000 total TRB sequences were excluded, so that fewer than 200 HIV repertoires were analyzed. Of the 188 retained HIV repertoires, about 60 were collected before and more than 120 after ART initiation. Each repertoire was downsampled to 5000 TRB nucleotide sequences, and summary statistics were averaged across 100 downsampling iterations. The analysis kept only TRB sequences whose CDR3 regions were at least seven amino acids long. Diversity was measured with a Shannon entropy-derived clonality score and the Gini coefficient. Repertoire networks linked the top 5000 CDR3 amino acid sequences whenever two sequences differed by an edit distance of one. GLIPH2 predicted antigen specificity groups and MHC restriction for TRB CDR3 amino acid sequences. CDR3 amino acid sequences were matched against VDJdb and McPAS-TCR to flag known CMV, EBV, HIV or tissue antigen associations. Pre-ART, post-ART and control groups were compared with Wilcoxon signed-rank tests and Holm-Bonferroni correction. TCRdb carries this immuneACCESS record with in-frame sequences only. Its versions omit some clonotypes, under half of them owing to an unresolved V gene in the studies checked, with the rest unexplained. V and J calls and clone size are as listed in that table; D and trimming were resolved from the DNA. The sample records 23,000 or so clones, around 86% of which are singletons. The ten largest clonotypes hold roughly 12% of the sample.

The CDR3 has 15 amino acids, counting the end cysteine and phenylalanine. Just CDR3 DNA is preserved here, 45 bases in frame from base 1. CDR1 is given as SGHDT and CDR2 as YYEEEE, both from the germline V gene. For this chain, trimming is 4 bases at the V end and 2 bases at the J end, and the number of junction bases without a gene match is 5. To be included, a participant needed at least one PBMC sample from before ART initiation plus at least two post-ART samples. Treatment was received in the United States of America by all participants with HIV. Before DNA extraction, cryopreserved samples of roughly 0.95-10 million PBMC were thawed and washed. At the time of the earliest PBMC sample, participants with HIV were aged between about 20 and 60 years. Each participant contributed PBMC samples from 1-4 timepoints before ART initiation and 2-8 timepoints after ART initiation, with a median of 7 samples. For every participant, serial HIV viral load, CD4+ T-cell count, ART history and demographic data were obtained. Genomic DNA was extracted from unsorted PBMC with a Qiagen kit on a QIAcube, processed in batches of 12 samples.

Sequencing used unsorted PBMCs, obtained 0.1 years before starting antiretroviral therapy. This sequence originates from a man aged 40-50 years with HIV. The sequence joins TRBV5-6 to TRBJ1-2, with TRBD1 identical over 10 junction bases. The DNA reads as follows: TGTGCCAGCAGCCGTGACAGGGGGCGCAACTATGGCTACACCTTC. Its protein product is CASSRDRGRNYGYTF.